These 22 T cell receptor beta chains were all obtained from the same sample, sequenced in a study of T cell repertoires in cytomegalovirus infection. TCRdb passed the reads through MiXCR, listing each CDR3 protein once. This table has about half a million distinct CDR3 sequences, about 33% appearing once. Antigens of these TCRs are unknown. The sequencing used cultured PBMCs, collected from culture after CMV antigen stimulation. The receptors come from a human donor in good health (CMV status not recorded). Some clones in this sample may be carry-over from other donors' samples.

The J gene is TRBJ2-7, the V gene TRBV6-6; TRBD2 aligns across 7 bases. Unmatched junction bases numbered 5, after V lost 6 bases and J lost 3 bases. This CDR3 region has 13 residues. Per the germline V gene, CDR1 is MNHNY and CDR2 is SVGAGI (reference sequence). This CDR3 reads CASSLTSVYEQYF. As DNA, the CDR3 is TGTGCCAGCAGCTTAACTAGCGTCTACGAGCAGTACTTC.

This clonotype was counted between two and nine times. This rearrangement joins TRBV10-3 to TRBJ2-5; unclear D gene. This CDR3 is 14 amino acids long. With 0 bases removed from V and 1 base from J, the gap between germline ends came to 6 bases. Germline lookup yields CDR1 ENHRY and CDR2 SYGVKD. The CDR3 DNA is TGTGCCATCAGTGAGTCTACAGCCCAAGAGACCCAGTACTTC. It translates to CAISESTAQETQYF.

This rearrangement joins TRBV12-3 or TRBV12-4 to TRBJ2-1; 8 positions agree with TRBD2. This CDR3 is 13 amino acids long. V was clipped by 8 bases and J by 8 bases; unmatched bases: 8. The CDR3 is CASFTGLADEQFF. The CDR3 DNA sequence: TGTGCCAGCTTTACCGGACTAGCAGATGAGCAGTTCTTC.

This clonotype was found many times. The chain combines TRBV19 with TRBJ2-7; TRBD2 aligns across 9 bases. CDR3 size: 14 residues. V dropped 5 bases and J dropped 9; count of bases not matched to a gene: 11. The germline V gene encodes CDR1 LNHDA and CDR2 SQIVND (reference sequence). Here the CDR3 reads CASSPGGTSKVQYV. Written as DNA, the CDR3 is TGTGCCAGTAGTCCAGGAGGGACTAGCAAAGTGCAGTACGTC.

This clonotype showed up many times. The rearrangement links TRBV7-9 to TRBJ1-5; D is unclear. CDR3 length: 17 amino acids. Germline V CDR1 and CDR2: SEHNR, FQNEAQ (reference sequence). Trimming cost V 6 bases and J 0 bases, with 18 bases left between them. CDR3 DNA sequence: TGTGCCAGCAGTCCTAGCAAGGCGGGGTTTAGCAATCAGCCCCAGCATTTT. Protein sequence: CASSPSKAGFSNQPQHF.

V usage is TRBV5-4 and J usage is TRBJ2-5; D might be TRBD2 (7 bases). V lost 0 bases, J lost 4 bases, and 16 bases lay in between. In germline, CDR1 is SGHNT, CDR2 YYREEE (reference sequence). This CDR3 has 16 amino acids. The CDR3 DNA sequence: TGTGCCAGCAGCTTGGACCCTGGGGGGGGGCGAGAGACCCAGTACTTC. It yields the protein CASSLDPGGGRETQYF. Full variable domain (remainder filled in from reference TRBV5-4 and TRBJ2-5): ETGVTQSPTHLIKTRGQQVTLRCSSQSGHNTVSWYQQALGQGPQFIFQYYREEENGRGNFPPRFSGLQFPNYSSELNVNALELDDSALYLCASSLDPGGGRETQYFGPGTRLLVL.

The V gene is TRBV6-2 or TRBV6-3, the J gene TRBJ2-7, with D hard to call. Germline CDR1 reads MNHEY; CDR2 reads SVGEGT. Trimming took off 3 bases at V and 0 bases at J, with 15 bases between the two ends. The CDR3 consists of 16 residues. The CDR3 DNA follows: TGTGCCAGCAGTTATTTATTGGCGGAGAGCTCCTACGAGCAGTACTTC. Protein sequence: CASSYLLAESSYEQYF.

V is TRBV15 and J is TRBJ2-5, with D tentatively TRBD1 (6 bases). Looked up from germline, CDR1 is LNHNV and CDR2 is YYDKDF (reference sequence). CDR3 length: 15 residues. The V end lost 4 bases, the J end lost 0 bases, and 12 bases lay between the germline ends. The CDR3 region is CATSTDRSNQETQYF. In nucleotides, the CDR3 is TGTGCCACCAGCACAGACAGGAGCAACCAAGAGACCCAGTACTTC.

V is TRBV6-2 or TRBV6-3 and J is TRBJ2-7; the D call may be TRBD1 or TRBD2 (5 bases each). The CDR3 has 13 residues. Between the trimmed V and J ends, which lost 0 bases and 7 bases, there was a span of 10 bases. Per the germline V gene, CDR1 is MNHEY and CDR2 is SVGEGT. The CDR3 nucleotides are TGTGCCAGCAGTTACTCGATGGGACGGGAGCAGTACGTC. Residues: CASSYSMGREQYV.

The chain combines TRBV23-1 with TRBJ1-4; D unresolved. TRBV23-1 is given ORF status, its function remaining uncertain. The CDR3 totals 13 residues. V gave up 11 bases and J gave up 8 bases, with 18 bases separating them. The CDR3 DNA follows: TGCGCCGCGTACGGGCTTTTAGGAGAAAAACTGTTTTTT. This translates into CAAYGLLGEKLFF.

The V gene is TRBV24-1, the J gene TRBJ2-6, with 8 bases identical to TRBD1. Germline-derived CDR1 and CDR2 are KGHDR and SFDVKD. The V and J ends lost 4 bases and 0 bases, in that order; junction bases with no gene match: 16. CDR3 length: 21 amino acids. CDR3 residues: CATSDSRQGGQGFSGANVLTF. The CDR3 coding sequence is TGTGCCACCAGTGACTCGCGGCAGGGAGGACAGGGTTTCTCTGGGGCCAACGTCCTGACTTTC.

The rearrangement links TRBV29-1 to TRBJ1-1; the D is unclear. Germline V gives CDR1 SQVTM, CDR2 ANQGSEA. This CDR3 comprises 11 residues. CDR3 loop: CRGNSNTEAFF. The CDR3, as DNA: TGCAGAGGGAACTCGAACACTGAAGCTTTCTTT.

This clonotype was observed a few times. The V gene is TRBV6-8, the J gene TRBJ2-2, with TRBD1 identical over 7 bases. Trimming removed 2 bases from V and 9 bases from J; junction bases left unmatched: 12. CDR1 is MNHGY, CDR2 SAAAGT, per germline. The CDR3 has 16 residues. In DNA form, the CDR3 reads TGTGCCAGCAGTTACAAGGGGGCAAGTGTGGTCCGGGAGCTGTTTTTT. This gives the protein CASSYKGASVVRELFF.

V usage is TRBV7-2 and J usage is TRBJ2-1, with 9 bases identical to TRBD2. J gave up 6 bases and V 0 bases, and 6 bases lay outside the gene matches. The CDR3 is 16 amino acids. Germline V gene sequence: CDR1 SGHTA, CDR2 FQGNSA. The CDR3 region is CASSLAAGGGGNEQFF. CDR3 DNA sequence: TGTGCCAGCAGCTTAGCGGCGGGAGGGGGGGGCAATGAGCAGTTCTTC.

This rearrangement joins TRBV7-8 to TRBJ1-2; D gene uncertain. This CDR3 is built from 14 residues. V gave up 5 bases and J gave up 4 bases, with 14 bases separating them. CDR1 is SGHVS, CDR2 FQNEAQ, per germline. In DNA form, the CDR3 reads TGTGCCAGCAGCCCCGAAGAACGGAGCTATGGCTACACCTTC. Translating gives CASSPEERSYGYTF.

V is TRBV19 and J is TRBJ2-2, with 7 bases identical to TRBD1. This CDR3 has 15 residues. The germline V gene encodes CDR1 LNHDA and CDR2 SQIVND (reference sequence). The J segment lost 7 bases and the V segment lost 3 bases, leaving 8 bases of the junction unmatched. The CDR3, as DNA: TGTGCCAGTAGTATCTTCCCAGGGGGTGACGGGGAGCTGTTTTTT. The encoded protein is CASSIFPGGDGELFF.

V usage is TRBV19 and J usage is TRBJ2-7; no clear D gene. V lost 6 bases, J lost 0 bases, and 15 bases lay in between. The CDR3 sequence is 15 residues long. CDR1 is LNHDA and CDR2 is SQIVND in the germline V gene (reference sequence). CDR3 protein: CASRGSARSSYEQYV. In DNA form, the CDR3 reads TGTGCCAGTAGGGGATCCGCCAGGAGCTCCTACGAGCAGTACGTC.

This sequence joins TRBV11-2 and TRBJ2-3; the match to TRBD2 covers 11 bases. This CDR3 is built from 16 residues. Losses at the gene ends were 3 bases for V and 4 bases for J; bases not matched to a gene: 6. Germline loops: CDR1 SGHAT, CDR2 FQNNGV. CDR3: CASSLASGRIADTQYF. DNA of the CDR3: TGTGCCAGCAGCTTGGCTAGCGGGAGGATCGCAGATACGCAGTATTTT.

This rearrangement joins TRBV4-1 to TRBJ2-1; 7 nucleotides agree with TRBD2. V shed 0 bases, J shed 8 bases, and the junction held 7 bases outside the gene matches. Per germline, CDR1 MGHRA and CDR2 YSYEKL. The CDR3 totals 15 residues. The CDR3 spells CASSQEWARGDEQFF. Written as DNA, the CDR3 is TGCGCCAGCAGCCAAGAGTGGGCCCGGGGGGATGAGCAGTTCTTC.

This rearrangement joins TRBV12-3 or TRBV12-4 to TRBJ2-7, with 7 bases fitting TRBD1. J was trimmed by 2 bases and V by 5 bases; bases with no gene match: 3. CDR3 length: 13 residues. CDR3 sequence: CASSHGQAYEQYF. CDR3 nucleotide sequence: TGTGCCAGCAGTCACGGACAGGCCTACGAGCAGTACTTC.

At least ten counts were recorded for this clonotype. This rearrangement joins TRBV5-8 to TRBJ2-5; 9 bases map to TRBD1. This CDR3 has 16 residues. Germline V gene lookup returns CDR1 SGHTS and CDR2 YDEGEE. V gave up 3 bases and J gave up 4 bases; unmatched junction bases: 10. The CDR3: CASSYSGTGLGETQYF. The CDR3, as DNA: TGTGCCAGCAGCTACTCCGGGACAGGGCTCGGAGAGACCCAGTACTTC.

This clonotype was observed a few times. The chain uses TRBV7-8 and TRBJ2-5, with D tentatively TRBD1 (5 bases). This CDR3 contains 16 residues. Germline CDR1 is SGHVS and CDR2 is FQNEAQ. Between the trimmed V and J ends, which lost 5 bases and 0 bases, there was a span of 16 bases. CDR3 in amino acids: CASSHTTDRNQETQYF. The CDR3 region has the DNA TGTGCCAGCAGCCACACCACCGACAGAAACCAAGAGACCCAGTACTTC.